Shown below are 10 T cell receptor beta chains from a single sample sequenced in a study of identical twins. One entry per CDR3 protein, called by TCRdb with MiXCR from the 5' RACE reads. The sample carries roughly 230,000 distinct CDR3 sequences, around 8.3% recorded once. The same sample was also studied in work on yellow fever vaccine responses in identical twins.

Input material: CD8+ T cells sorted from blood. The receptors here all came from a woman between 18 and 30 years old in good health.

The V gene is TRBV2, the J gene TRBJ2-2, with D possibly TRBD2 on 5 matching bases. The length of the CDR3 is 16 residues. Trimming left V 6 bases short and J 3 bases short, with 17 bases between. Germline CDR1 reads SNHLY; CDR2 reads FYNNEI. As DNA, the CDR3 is TGTGCCAGCAGCGACTGGCGGACTTCGGACACCGGGGAGCTGTTTTTT. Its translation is CASSDWRTSDTGELFF.

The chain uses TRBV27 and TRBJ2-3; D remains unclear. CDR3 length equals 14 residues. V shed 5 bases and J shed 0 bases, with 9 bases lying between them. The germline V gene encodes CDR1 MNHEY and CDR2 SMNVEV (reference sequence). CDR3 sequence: CASSSFSSTDTQYF. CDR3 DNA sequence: TGTGCCAGCAGTAGCTTCTCTAGCACAGATACGCAGTATTTT.

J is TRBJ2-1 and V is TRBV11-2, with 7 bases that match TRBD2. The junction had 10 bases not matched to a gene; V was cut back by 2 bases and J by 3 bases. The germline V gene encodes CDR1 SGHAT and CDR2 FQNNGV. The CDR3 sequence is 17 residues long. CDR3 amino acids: CASSLYLIGTNYNEQFF. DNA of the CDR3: TGTGCCAGCAGCTTATATCTCATCGGGACTAACTACAATGAGCAGTTCTTC. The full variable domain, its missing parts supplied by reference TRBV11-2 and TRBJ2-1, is EAGVAQSPRYKIIEKRQSVAFWCNPISGHATLYWYQQILGQGPKLLIQFQNNGVVDDSQLPKDRFSAERLKGVDSTLKIQPAKLEDSAVYLCASSLYLIGTNYNEQFFGPGTRLTVL.

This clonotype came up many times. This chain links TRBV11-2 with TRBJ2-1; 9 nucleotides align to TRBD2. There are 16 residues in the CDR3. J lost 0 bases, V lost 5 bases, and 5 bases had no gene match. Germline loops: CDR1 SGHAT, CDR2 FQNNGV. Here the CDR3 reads CASSLGGGDSYNEQFF. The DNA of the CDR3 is TGTGCCAGCAGCCTGGGCGGGGGGGACTCCTACAATGAGCAGTTCTTC. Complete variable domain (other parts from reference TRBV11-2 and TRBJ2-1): EAGVAQSPRYKIIEKRQSVAFWCNPISGHATLYWYQQILGQGPKLLIQFQNNGVVDDSQLPKDRFSAERLKGVDSTLKIQPAKLEDSAVYLCASSLGGGDSYNEQFFGPGTRLTVL.

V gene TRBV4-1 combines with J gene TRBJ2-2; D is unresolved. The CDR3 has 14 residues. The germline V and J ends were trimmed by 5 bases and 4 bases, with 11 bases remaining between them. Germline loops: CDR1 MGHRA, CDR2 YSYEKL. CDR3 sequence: CASSESGVTGELFF. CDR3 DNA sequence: TGCGCCAGCAGCGAAAGTGGGGTCACCGGGGAGCTGTTTTTT.

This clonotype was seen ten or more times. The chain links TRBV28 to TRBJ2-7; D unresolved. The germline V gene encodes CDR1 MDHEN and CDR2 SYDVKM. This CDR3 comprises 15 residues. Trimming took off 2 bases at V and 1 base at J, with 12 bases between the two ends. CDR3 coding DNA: TGTGCCAGCAGTTTAGGTCCGTCAGGATCCTACGAGCAGTACTTC. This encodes CASSLGPSGSYEQYF.

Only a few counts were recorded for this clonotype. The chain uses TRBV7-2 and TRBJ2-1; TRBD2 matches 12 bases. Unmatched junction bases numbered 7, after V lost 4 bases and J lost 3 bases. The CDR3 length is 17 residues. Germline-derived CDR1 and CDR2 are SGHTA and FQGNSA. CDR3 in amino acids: CASSSRLAGDLYNEQFF. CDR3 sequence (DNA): TGTGCCAGCAGCTCCAGACTAGCGGGAGACCTCTACAATGAGCAGTTCTTC.

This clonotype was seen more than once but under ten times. The CDR3 spells CASSVDDGGFSGANVLTF. CDR3 DNA: TGTGCCAGCAGCGTAGACGACGGAGGATTCTCTGGGGCCAACGTCCTGACTTTC. The chain employs TRBV9 and TRBJ2-6, with a weak D call TRBD2 (5 bases). This CDR3 is 18 amino acids long. CDR1 and CDR2 from the germline V gene are SGDLS and YYNGEE. The germline V and J ends were trimmed by 0 bases and 0 bases, with 13 bases remaining between them.

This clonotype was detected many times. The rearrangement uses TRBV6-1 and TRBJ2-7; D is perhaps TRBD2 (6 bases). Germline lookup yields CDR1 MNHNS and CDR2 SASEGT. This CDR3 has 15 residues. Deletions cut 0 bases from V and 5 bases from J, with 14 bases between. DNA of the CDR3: TGTGCCAGCAGTGAAGCGCTGGAGGGTTTCCACGAGCAGTACTTC. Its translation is CASSEALEGFHEQYF.

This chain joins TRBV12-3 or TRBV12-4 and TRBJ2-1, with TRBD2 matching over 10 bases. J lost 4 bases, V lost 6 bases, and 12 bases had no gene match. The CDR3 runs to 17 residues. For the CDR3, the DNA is TGTGCCAGCAGCCGAGTAGCGGGAGGCCCGGCATACAATGAGCAGTTCTTC. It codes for CASSRVAGGPAYNEQFF.